The sample holds a few counts of the clone carrying this TCR beta chain. Antigen specificity is unknown. The CDR3 runs to 15 residues. Deletions cut 5 bases from V and 3 bases from J, with 16 bases between. CDR1 and CDR2 (germline): SGHAT, FQNNGV. This sample is part of a study of radiotherapy plus CTLA-4 blockade in lung cancer. Overall study context: An objective response was seen in approximately 17% of patients, and disease control in about 31%.

Focal radiation with ipilimumab CTLA-4 blockade was given to patients with chemo-refractory metastatic non-small-cell lung cancer. Some clones are missing from TCRdb's copy, which holds only in-frame ones; the method was immunoSEQ multiplex PCR. Here the sample spans some 64,000 clones, approximately 76% being singletons. Study-wide results and limits: Blood saw expansion of tumor-derived TCR clones after radiotherapy plus ipilimumab. Strongest reported response predictors: early blood clone changes and post-radiation interferon-beta.

This clonotype was obtained from a human donor with non-small cell lung cancer whose response to radiotherapy plus ipilimumab could not be evaluated. Some clones in this sample may be carry-over from other donors' samples. The rearrangement uses TRBV11-2 and TRBJ2-5; D unclear. The specimen was peripheral blood, collected from a patient treated with radiotherapy plus ipilimumab. CDR3 protein: CASSTPQGSEETQYF. The CDR3 DNA reads as TGTGCCAGCAGCACCCCCCAAGGCAGCGAAGAGACCCAGTACTTC.